One T cell receptor (beta chain) is described in this entry. Antigen: not known. A read error is possible here, since a much larger clone lies one base away. The CDR3 length is 13 residues. Looked up from germline, CDR1 is KGHSH and CDR2 is LQKENI. These data originate in a study of post-analysis software for immune sequencing data. Study-wide context: The courses of disease that were included comprised relapsing-remitting, secondary progressive and progressive-relapsing multiple sclerosis. Study-level points and caveats: Normalized Chao1 diversity was significantly reduced in patients versus controls. Same-batch preparations were strongly co-clustered by F measure. Relative to controls, patients had about 5 TRBV segments at higher frequency, with TRBV5-6, TRBV5-1 and TRBV20-1 among these.

Unique molecular identifiers were built into the TCR beta cDNA libraries. Some 500,000 cDNA molecules were obtained per 1 to 10 million input T cells. TCRdb redid the calling of the PCR reads with MiXCR, one entry per CDR3 protein. The data hold a few hundred thousand distinct CDR3 sequences, with 30% to 40% observed a single time. The source of this sequence is a girl between 2 and 17 years old with multiple sclerosis. The sequenced sample consisted of blood. The chain carries TRBV18 and TRBJ2-7; D gene uncertain. CDR3 nucleotides: TGTGCCAGCTCACTACAGTCCAACTACGAGCGGTACTTC. It yields the protein CASSLQSNYERYF. The full variable domain, in which reference TRBV18 and TRBJ2-7 provide the parts outside the CDR3, is NAGVMQNPRHLVRRRGQEARLRCSPMKGHSHVYWYRQLPEEGLKFMVYLQKENIIDESGMPKERFSAEFPKEGPSILRIQQVVRGDSAAYFCASSLQSNYERYFGPGTRLTVT.